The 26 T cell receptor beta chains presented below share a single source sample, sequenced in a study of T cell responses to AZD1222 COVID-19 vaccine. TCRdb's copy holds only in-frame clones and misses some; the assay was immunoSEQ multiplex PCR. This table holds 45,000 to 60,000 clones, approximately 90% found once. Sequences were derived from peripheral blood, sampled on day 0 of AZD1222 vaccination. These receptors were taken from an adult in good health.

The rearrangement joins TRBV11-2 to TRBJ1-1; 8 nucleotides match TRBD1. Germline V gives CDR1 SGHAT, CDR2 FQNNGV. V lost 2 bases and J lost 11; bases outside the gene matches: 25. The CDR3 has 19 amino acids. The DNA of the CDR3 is TGTGCCAGCAGCTTACCCCAGTCTCGAAGCAGGGGGCTCAGTGTAGTGGCTTTCTTT. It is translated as CASSLPQSRSRGLSVVAFF.

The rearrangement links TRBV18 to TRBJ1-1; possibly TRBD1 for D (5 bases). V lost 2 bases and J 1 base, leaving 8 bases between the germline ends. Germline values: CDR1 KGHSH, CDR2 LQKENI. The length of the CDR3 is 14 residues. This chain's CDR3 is CASSPFGQNTEAFF. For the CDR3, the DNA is TGTGCCAGCTCACCATTCGGACAGAACACTGAAGCTTTCTTT. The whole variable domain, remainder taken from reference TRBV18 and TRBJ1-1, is NAGVMQNPRHLVRRRGQEARLRCSPMKGHSHVYWYRQLPEEGLKFMVYLQKENIIDESGMPKERFSAEFPKEGPSILRIQQVVRGDSAAYFCASSPFGQNTEAFFGQGTRLTVV.

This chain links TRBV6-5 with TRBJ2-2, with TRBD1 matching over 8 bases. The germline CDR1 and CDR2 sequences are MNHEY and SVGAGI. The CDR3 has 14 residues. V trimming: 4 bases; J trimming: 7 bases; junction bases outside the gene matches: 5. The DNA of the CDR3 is TGTGCCAGCAGTTTGGACAGGGCGGGCGGGGAGCTGTTTTTT. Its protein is CASSLDRAGGELFF.

The CDR3 DNA is TGTGCCAGCAGCAACAGGGATAGCCCGGAAAAACTGTTTTTT. Translating gives CASSNRDSPEKLFF. The chain uses TRBV21-1 and TRBJ1-4; TRBD1 is taken as the D call from the table, unchecked against the DNA. TRBV21-1 is an annotated pseudogene. The CDR3 is 14 amino acids.

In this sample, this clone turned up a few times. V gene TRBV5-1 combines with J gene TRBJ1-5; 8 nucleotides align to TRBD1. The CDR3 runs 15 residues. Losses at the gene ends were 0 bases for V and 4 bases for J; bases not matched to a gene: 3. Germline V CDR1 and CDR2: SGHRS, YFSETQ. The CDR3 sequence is CASSLGQGANQPQHF. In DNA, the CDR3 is TGCGCCAGCAGCTTGGGGCAGGGGGCGAATCAGCCCCAGCATTTT.

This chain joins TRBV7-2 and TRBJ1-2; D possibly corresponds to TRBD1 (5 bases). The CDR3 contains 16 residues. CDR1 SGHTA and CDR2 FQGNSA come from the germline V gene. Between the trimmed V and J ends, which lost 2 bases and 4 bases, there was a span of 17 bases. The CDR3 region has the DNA TGTGCCAGCAGCTTAATGGCAGGGCCTACAACCTATGGCTACACCTTC. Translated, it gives CASSLMAGPTTYGYTF.

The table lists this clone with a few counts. The CDR3 sequence is CSVVGRAAFF. In nucleotides, the CDR3 is TGCAGCGTTGTAGGGCGTGCTGCTTTCTTT. The V and J genes are TRBV29-1 and TRBJ1-1; no clear D gene. V lost 4 bases, J lost 11 bases, and 11 bases lay in between. The V gene's germline CDR1 is SQVTM and CDR2 ANQGSEA. The CDR3 extends over 10 amino acids.

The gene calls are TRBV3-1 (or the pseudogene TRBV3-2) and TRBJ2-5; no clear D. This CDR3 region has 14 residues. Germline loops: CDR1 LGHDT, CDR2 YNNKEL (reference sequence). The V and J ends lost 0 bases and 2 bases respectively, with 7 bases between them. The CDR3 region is CASSQDTVQETQYF. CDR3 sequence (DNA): TGTGCCAGCAGCCAAGATACGGTTCAAGAGACCCAGTACTTC.

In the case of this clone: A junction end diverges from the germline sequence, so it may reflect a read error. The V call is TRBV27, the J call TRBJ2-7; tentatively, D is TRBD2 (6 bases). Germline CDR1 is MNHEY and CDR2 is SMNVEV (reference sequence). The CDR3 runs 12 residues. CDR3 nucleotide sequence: TGTGCCAGCAGTCCATTACGGGAGTCACAGGTTTTC. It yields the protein CASSPLRESQVF.

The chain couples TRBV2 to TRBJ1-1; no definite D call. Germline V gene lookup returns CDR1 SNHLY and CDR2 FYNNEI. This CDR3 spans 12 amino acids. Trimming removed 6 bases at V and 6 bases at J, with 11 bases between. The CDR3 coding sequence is TGTGCCAGCAGCCGCAGGCTCTCTGAAGCTTTCTTT. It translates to CASSRRLSEAFF. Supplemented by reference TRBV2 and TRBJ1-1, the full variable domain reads EPEVTQTPSHQVTQMGQEVILRCVPISNHLYFYWYRQILGQKVEFLVSFYNNEISEKSEIFDDQFSVERPDGSNFTLKIRSTKLEDSAMYFCASSRRLSEAFFGQGTRLTVV.

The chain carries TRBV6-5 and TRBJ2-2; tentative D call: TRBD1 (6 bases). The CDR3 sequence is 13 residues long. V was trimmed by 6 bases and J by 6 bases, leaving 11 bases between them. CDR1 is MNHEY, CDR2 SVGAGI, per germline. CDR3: CASRGAVPGELFF. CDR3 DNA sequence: TGTGCCAGCAGGGGGGCTGTCCCCGGGGAGCTGTTTTTT.

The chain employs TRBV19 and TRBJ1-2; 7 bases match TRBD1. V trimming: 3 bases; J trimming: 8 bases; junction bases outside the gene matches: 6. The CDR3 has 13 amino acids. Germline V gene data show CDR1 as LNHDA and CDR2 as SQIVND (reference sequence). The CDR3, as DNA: TGTGCCAGTAGTATTCGCAGGGGGGAAGGCTACACCTTC. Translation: CASSIRRGEGYTF.

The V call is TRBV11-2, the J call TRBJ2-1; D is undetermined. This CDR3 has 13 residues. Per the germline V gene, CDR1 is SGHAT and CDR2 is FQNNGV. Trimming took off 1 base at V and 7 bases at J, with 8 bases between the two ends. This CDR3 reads CASSLGVLNEQFF. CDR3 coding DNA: TGTGCCAGCAGCTTAGGGGTTCTAAATGAGCAGTTCTTC. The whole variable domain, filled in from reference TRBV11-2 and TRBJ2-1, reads EAGVAQSPRYKIIEKRQSVAFWCNPISGHATLYWYQQILGQGPKLLIQFQNNGVVDDSQLPKDRFSAERLKGVDSTLKIQPAKLEDSAVYLCASSLGVLNEQFFGPGTRLTVL.

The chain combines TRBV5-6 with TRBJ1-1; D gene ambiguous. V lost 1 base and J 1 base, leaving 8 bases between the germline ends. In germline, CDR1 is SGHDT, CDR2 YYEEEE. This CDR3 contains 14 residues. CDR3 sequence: CASSLLDSNTEAFF. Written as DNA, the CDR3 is TGTGCCAGCAGCTTGCTGGACTCGAACACTGAAGCTTTCTTT.

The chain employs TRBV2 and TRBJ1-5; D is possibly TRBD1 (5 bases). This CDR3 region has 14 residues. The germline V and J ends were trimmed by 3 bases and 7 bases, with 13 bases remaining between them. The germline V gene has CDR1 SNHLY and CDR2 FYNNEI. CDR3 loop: CASSESGSWQPQHF. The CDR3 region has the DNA TGTGCCAGCAGTGAGTCAGGGTCATGGCAGCCCCAGCATTTT.

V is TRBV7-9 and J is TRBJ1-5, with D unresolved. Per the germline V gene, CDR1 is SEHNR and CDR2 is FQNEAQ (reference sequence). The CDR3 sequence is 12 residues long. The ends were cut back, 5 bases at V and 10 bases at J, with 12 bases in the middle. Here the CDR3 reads CASSTPPAPQHF. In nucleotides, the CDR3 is TGTGCCAGCAGCACACCCCCGGCACCCCAGCATTTT.

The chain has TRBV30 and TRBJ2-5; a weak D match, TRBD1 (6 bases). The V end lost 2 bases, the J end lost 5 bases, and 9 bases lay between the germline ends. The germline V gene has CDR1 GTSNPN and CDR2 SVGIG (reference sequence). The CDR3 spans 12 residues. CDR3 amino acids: CAWSPQGETQYF. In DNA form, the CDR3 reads TGTGCCTGGAGTCCCCAGGGGGAGACCCAGTACTTC.

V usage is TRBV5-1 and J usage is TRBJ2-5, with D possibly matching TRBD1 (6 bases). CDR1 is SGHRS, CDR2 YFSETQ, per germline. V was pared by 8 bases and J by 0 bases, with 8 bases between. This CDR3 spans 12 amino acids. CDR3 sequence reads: CASRQDQETQYF. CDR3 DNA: TGCGCCAGTCGACAGGACCAAGAGACCCAGTACTTC. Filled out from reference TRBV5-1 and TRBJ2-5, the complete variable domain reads KAGVTQTPRYLIKTRGQQVTLSCSPISGHRSVSWYQQTPGQGLQFLFEYFSETQRNKGNFPGRFSGRQFSNSRSEMNVSTLELGDSALYLCASRQDQETQYFGPGTRLLVL.

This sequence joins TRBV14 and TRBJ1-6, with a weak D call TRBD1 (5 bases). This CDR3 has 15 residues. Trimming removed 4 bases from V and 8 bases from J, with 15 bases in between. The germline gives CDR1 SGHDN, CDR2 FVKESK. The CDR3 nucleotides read TGTGCCAGCAGCCCCCGACGGCAGGGAGATTCACCCCTCCACTTT. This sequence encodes CASSPRRQGDSPLHF.

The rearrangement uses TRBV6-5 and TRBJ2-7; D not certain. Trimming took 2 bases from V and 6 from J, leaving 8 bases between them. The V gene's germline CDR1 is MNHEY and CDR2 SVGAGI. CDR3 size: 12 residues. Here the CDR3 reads CASSYKGREQYF. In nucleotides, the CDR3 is TGTGCCAGCAGTTACAAGGGTCGCGAGCAGTACTTC.

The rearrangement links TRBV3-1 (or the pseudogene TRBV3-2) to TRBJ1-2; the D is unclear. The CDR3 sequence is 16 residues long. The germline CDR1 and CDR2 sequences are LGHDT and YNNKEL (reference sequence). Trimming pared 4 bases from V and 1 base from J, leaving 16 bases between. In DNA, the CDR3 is TGTGCCAGCAGCCTAAGCTTGGAGGCTGGTAACTATGGCTACACCTTC. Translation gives CASSLSLEAGNYGYTF.

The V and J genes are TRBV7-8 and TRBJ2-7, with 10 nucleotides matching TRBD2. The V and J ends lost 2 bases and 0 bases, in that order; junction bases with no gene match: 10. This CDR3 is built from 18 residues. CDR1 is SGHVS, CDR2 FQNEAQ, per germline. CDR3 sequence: CASSLQPSGGMSSYEQYF. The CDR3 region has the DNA TGTGCCAGCAGCTTACAACCTAGCGGGGGAATGAGCTCCTACGAGCAGTACTTC.

The CDR3 nucleotides are TGTGCCAGTTCAACTACAGGGCTCCCCGCCTACAATGAGCAGTTCTTC. Translating gives CASSTTGLPAYNEQFF. The chain links TRBV19 to TRBJ2-1; possibly TRBD1 for D (6 bases). Trimming took 8 bases from V and 2 from J, leaving 19 bases between them. This CDR3 comprises 16 residues. Germline values: CDR1 LNHDA, CDR2 SQIVND (reference sequence).

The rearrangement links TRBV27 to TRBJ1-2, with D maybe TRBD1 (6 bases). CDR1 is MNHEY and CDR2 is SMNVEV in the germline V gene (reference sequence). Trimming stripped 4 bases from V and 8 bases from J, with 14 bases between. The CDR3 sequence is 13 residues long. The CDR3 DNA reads TGTGCCAGCAGTTCCGTGGGGGGCCAAGGCTACACCTTC. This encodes CASSSVGGQGYTF.

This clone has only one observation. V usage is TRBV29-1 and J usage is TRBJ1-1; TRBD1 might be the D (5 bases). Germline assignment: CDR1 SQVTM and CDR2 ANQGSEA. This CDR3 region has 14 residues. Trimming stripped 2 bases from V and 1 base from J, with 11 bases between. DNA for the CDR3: TGCAGCGTTGAAAAGGGGAGTAAGAACACTGAAGCTTTCTTT. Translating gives CSVEKGSKNTEAFF.

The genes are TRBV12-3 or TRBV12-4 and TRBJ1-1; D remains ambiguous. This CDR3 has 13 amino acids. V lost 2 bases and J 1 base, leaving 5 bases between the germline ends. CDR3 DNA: TGTGCCAGCAGTTTAATCAGGAACACTGAAGCTTTCTTT. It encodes CASSLIRNTEAFF.